These T cell receptor beta chains were read from a single sample in a study of T cell responses to AZD1222 COVID-19 vaccine. The table came from immunoSEQ multiplex PCR; TCRdb's copy has only in-frame clones and leaves some out. The data contain 120,000 to 150,000 clones, about 93% of them singletons. The sequences come from peripheral blood, collected on day 0 of AZD1222 vaccination. These receptors came from an adult in good health. Each CDR3 is given with its conserved first and last residue. D genes are given only for firm matches. Clone size appears in some rows only: once, few, many, or a class for an expanded clone.

D gene: .; V gene: TRBV7-8; J gene: TRBJ2-7; clone size: .; CDR3 length: 13; CDR3 DNA: TGTGCCAGCAGCTTAGCATTTGTCTACGAGCAGTACTTC; CDR3 protein: CASSLAFVYEQYF
D gene: .; V gene: TRBV28; J gene: TRBJ2-7; clone size: .; CDR3 length: 14; CDR3 DNA: TGTGCCAGCAGTCCCGGGACTCCCCCCTACGAGCAGTACTTC; CDR3 protein: CASSPGTPPYEQYF
D gene: .; V gene: TRBV24-1; J gene: TRBJ2-5; clone size: .; CDR3 length: 12; CDR3 DNA: TGTGCCACCAGTGATTTTCGGGAGACCCAGTACTTC; CDR3 protein: CATSDFRETQYF
D gene: .; V gene: TRBV4-3; J gene: TRBJ1-5; clone size: .; CDR3 length: 15; CDR3 DNA: TGCGCCAGCAGCCAAGATGGAAAGGGAGATCAGCCCCAGCATTTT; CDR3 protein: CASSQDGKGDQPQHF
D gene: .; V gene: TRBV11-2; J gene: TRBJ1-5; clone size: .; CDR3 length: 15; CDR3 DNA: TGTGCCAGCAGCTTAGATGGGGTTCGCAATCAGCCCCAGCATTTT; CDR3 protein: CASSLDGVRNQPQHF
D gene: TRBD1; V gene: TRBV27; J gene: TRBJ1-6; clone size: .; CDR3 length: 17; CDR3 DNA: TGTGCCAGCAGTTTTGTCGAGGGACAGGAGGTCAGTTCACCCCTCCACTTT; CDR3 protein: CASSFVEGQEVSSPLHF
D gene: .; V gene: TRBV19; J gene: TRBJ2-7; clone size: once; CDR3 length: 13; CDR3 DNA: TGTGCCAGTAGTGCGGGCCCTATCTACGAGCAGTACTTC; CDR3 protein: CASSAGPIYEQYF
D gene: .; V gene: TRBV20-1; J gene: TRBJ1-2; clone size: .; CDR3 length: 12; CDR3 DNA: TGCAGTGCTAGTGAGATTAACTATGGCTACACCTTC; CDR3 protein: CSASEINYGYTF
D gene: .; V gene: TRBV9; J gene: TRBJ2-7; clone size: .; CDR3 length: 14; CDR3 DNA: TGTGCCAGCAGCGTTCGACAGTTTCCCGACGAGCAGTACTTC; CDR3 protein: CASSVRQFPDEQYF
D gene: .; V gene: TRBV19; J gene: TRBJ2-7; clone size: .; CDR3 length: 13; CDR3 DNA: TGTGCCAGTAGTGGAAGCGACTACTACGAGCAGTACTTC; CDR3 protein: CASSGSDYYEQYF
D gene: .; V gene: TRBV18; J gene: TRBJ1-1; clone size: .; CDR3 length: 13; CDR3 DNA: TGTGCCAGCTCATCAGATCCTCTCACTGAAGCTTTCTTT; CDR3 protein: CASSSDPLTEAFF
D gene: TRBD2; V gene: TRBV20-1; J gene: TRBJ2-3; clone size: .; CDR3 length: 11; CDR3 DNA: TGCAGTGCTAGACTGGGACTAGCGGGGGATTTT; CDR3 protein: CSARLGLAGDF
D gene: .; V gene: TRBV15; J gene: TRBJ1-1; clone size: .; CDR3 length: 15; CDR3 DNA: TGTGCCACCAGCAGTAAACAGGCGGGGGACACTGAAGCTTTCTTT; CDR3 protein: CATSSKQAGDTEAFF
D gene: TRBD2; V gene: TRBV7-9; J gene: TRBJ2-1; clone size: .; CDR3 length: 17; CDR3 DNA: TGTGCCAGCAGCGAGGGACTAGCGGGAGGGCTTAAAAATGAGCAGTTCTTC; CDR3 protein: CASSEGLAGGLKNEQFF
D gene: TRBD1; V gene: TRBV7-8; J gene: TRBJ2-7; clone size: .; CDR3 length: 14; CDR3 DNA: TGTGCCAGCAGCCAGGGACAGGCCGTAAAGGAGCAGTACTTC; CDR3 protein: CASSQGQAVKEQYF
D gene: TRBD1; V gene: TRBV19; J gene: TRBJ1-5; clone size: .; CDR3 length: 15; CDR3 DNA: TGTGCCAGTAGTATCCACGACAGGGGCAATCAGCCCCAGCATTTT; CDR3 protein: CASSIHDRGNQPQHF
D gene: TRBD2; V gene: TRBV11-2; J gene: TRBJ2-1; clone size: .; CDR3 length: 18; CDR3 DNA: TGTGCCAGCACCGGGGGACTAGCGGGAAAATTCTCCTACAATGAGCAGTTCTTC; CDR3 protein: CASTGGLAGKFSYNEQFF
D gene: TRBD1; V gene: TRBV7-2; J gene: TRBJ2-1; clone size: .; CDR3 length: 16; CDR3 DNA: TGTGCCAGCAGCTTAGCAGGGACAGAGCCGTACAATGAGCAGTTCTTC; CDR3 protein: CASSLAGTEPYNEQFF
D gene: .; V gene: TRBV28; J gene: TRBJ2-7; clone size: .; CDR3 length: 14; CDR3 DNA: TGTGCCAGCAGTTTACGCAGGACAGTCTACGAGCAGTACTTC; CDR3 protein: CASSLRRTVYEQYF
D gene: .; V gene: TRBV6-5; J gene: TRBJ2-1; clone size: .; CDR3 length: 11; CDR3 DNA: TGTGCCAGCAGTTACGGGGCAAGGCAGTTCTTC; CDR3 protein: CASSYGARQFF
D gene: .; V gene: TRBV28; J gene: TRBJ2-7; clone size: .; CDR3 length: 16; CDR3 DNA: TGTGCCAGCAGTTTATCCCGACCCGTGACATCCCTCGAGCAGTACTTC; CDR3 protein: CASSLSRPVTSLEQYF
D gene: TRBD1; V gene: TRBV9; J gene: TRBJ1-2; clone size: once; CDR3 length: 12; CDR3 DNA: TGTGCCAGCAGCAACAGGGGGCTGGGCTACACCTTC; CDR3 protein: CASSNRGLGYTF
D gene: TRBD1; V gene: TRBV28; J gene: TRBJ2-7; clone size: .; CDR3 length: 14; CDR3 DNA: TGTGCCAGCAGTTTATCGGACAGGGTTCGCGAGCAGTACTTC; CDR3 protein: CASSLSDRVREQYF
D gene: TRBD2; V gene: TRBV6-4; J gene: TRBJ2-2; clone size: .; CDR3 length: 11; CDR3 DNA: TGTGCCAGCCGGGGGGCCGGGGAGCTGTTTTTT; CDR3 protein: CASRGAGELFF
D gene: .; V gene: TRBV13; J gene: TRBJ1-1; clone size: .; CDR3 length: 13; CDR3 DNA: TGTGCCAGCAGCTTAGCCGAGAACACTGAAGCTTTCTTT; CDR3 protein: CASSLAENTEAFF
D gene: .; V gene: TRBV11-2; J gene: TRBJ2-2; clone size: .; CDR3 length: 16; CDR3 DNA: TGTGCCAGCAGACAATGGGGGGGCGCGAACACCGGGGAGCTGTTTTTT; CDR3 protein: CASRQWGGANTGELFF
D gene: .; V gene: TRBV7-9; J gene: TRBJ2-1; clone size: .; CDR3 length: 18; CDR3 DNA: TGTGCCAGCAGCTTCCCACTAGCACCTTCCGCGTCCTACAATGAGCAGTTCTTC; CDR3 protein: CASSFPLAPSASYNEQFF
D gene: TRBD1; V gene: TRBV5-4; J gene: TRBJ1-2; clone size: .; CDR3 length: 14; CDR3 DNA: TGTGCCAGCAGCTGGGGACAGAGCCGATATGGCTACACCTTC; CDR3 protein: CASSWGQSRYGYTF
D gene: .; V gene: TRBV12-3/TRBV12-4; J gene: TRBJ2-7; clone size: .; CDR3 length: 13; CDR3 DNA: TGTGCCAGCAGCCTATCGGACGGCTACGAGCAGTACTTC; CDR3 protein: CASSLSDGYEQYF
D gene: .; V gene: TRBV7-2; J gene: TRBJ1-3; clone size: .; CDR3 length: 14; CDR3 DNA: TGTGCCAGCAGCATACAGGGAGCTGGAAACACCATATATTTT; CDR3 protein: CASSIQGAGNTIYF
D gene: .; V gene: TRBV24-1; J gene: TRBJ2-1; clone size: .; CDR3 length: 13; CDR3 DNA: TGTGCCACCAGTGAGGTCGTCGGGGGCGAGCAGTTCTTC; CDR3 protein: CATSEVVGGEQFF
D gene: TRBD2; V gene: TRBV4-1; J gene: TRBJ2-1; clone size: .; CDR3 length: 16; CDR3 DNA: TGCGCCAGCAGCCAAGGAGGCGGGAGGGCCCACAATGAGCAGTTCTTC; CDR3 protein: CASSQGGGRAHNEQFF
D gene: .; V gene: TRBV5-6; J gene: TRBJ2-5; clone size: .; CDR3 length: 14; CDR3 DNA: TGTGCCAGCAGCGGCGGAACTGTTCAAGAGACCCAGTACTTC; CDR3 protein: CASSGGTVQETQYF
D gene: .; V gene: TRBV4-3; J gene: TRBJ2-7; clone size: .; CDR3 length: 14; CDR3 DNA: TGCGCCAGCAGCCAAACCACAGGGTCCTACGAGCAGTACTTC; CDR3 protein: CASSQTTGSYEQYF
D gene: TRBD2; V gene: TRBV13; J gene: TRBJ2-5; clone size: once; CDR3 length: 15; CDR3 DNA: TGTGCCAGCAGCGGACTAGCGGGAGGGCGGGAGACCCAGTACTTC; CDR3 protein: CASSGLAGGRETQYF
D gene: .; V gene: TRBV27; J gene: TRBJ2-1; clone size: .; CDR3 length: 17; CDR3 DNA: TGTGCCAGCAGTTTAGGGCTAGCCCTAGGCGAGAACAATGAGCAGTTCTTC; CDR3 protein: CASSLGLALGENNEQFF
D gene: .; V gene: TRBV19; J gene: TRBJ1-1; clone size: .; CDR3 length: 11; CDR3 DNA: TGTGCCAGTAAGTCGAACACTGAAGCTTTCTTT; CDR3 protein: CASKSNTEAFF
D gene: .; V gene: TRBV6-5; J gene: TRBJ1-5; clone size: .; CDR3 length: 12; CDR3 DNA: TGTGCCAGCAGCCGTGGCAATCAGCCCCAGCATTTT; CDR3 protein: CASSRGNQPQHF
D gene: .; V gene: TRBV5-5; J gene: TRBJ2-7; clone size: .; CDR3 length: 16; CDR3 DNA: TGTGCCAGCAGCTTGGAATGGTCCCTTAGCTCCTACGAGCAGTACTTC; CDR3 protein: CASSLEWSLSSYEQYF
D gene: .; V gene: TRBV6-5; J gene: TRBJ1-6; clone size: .; CDR3 length: 15; CDR3 DNA: TGTGCCAGCAGTTACCAGGGTGGGGGTAATTCACCCCTCCACTTT; CDR3 protein: CASSYQGGGNSPLHF